This T cell receptor beta chain was obtained from a study of OX40 agonist ivuxolimab in advanced cancers. Assay used: immunoSEQ multiplex PCR; TCRdb lists only in-frame clones, some missing. The profile shows fewer than 85,000 clones, just under 90% of them singletons. Trimming cost V 0 bases and J 4 bases, with 10 bases left between them. Germline assignment: CDR1 SGHNT and CDR2 YYREEE (reference sequence). The CDR3 is 14 residues long. The sequence was collected from an adult with an advanced solid tumor such as melanoma, head and neck, liver or kidney cancer. The sequencing used CD4+ or CD8+ T cells sorted from blood, collected in a trial of the OX40 agonist ivuxolimab. The J gene is TRBJ1-2, the V gene TRBV5-4; D gene ambiguous. The CDR3 DNA sequence: TGTGCCAGCAGCTTGGAATCCCAGACCTATGGCTACACCTTC. This gives the protein CASSLESQTYGYTF.